Following are 10 T cell receptor beta chains from one sample sequenced in a study of shared clonotypes between healthy human individuals. This table comes from immunoSEQ multiplex PCR, and its TCRdb copy is limited to in-frame clones, with some not included. Of under 850,000 clones listed, approximately 77% are singletons. The source material was memory CD4+ T cells sorted from blood. Subset reported: CD45RA-negative fraction. The receptors shown here come from a woman aged 25-40 years in good health.

The rearrangement joins TRBV5-1 to TRBJ2-1; D perhaps matches TRBD1 (6 bases). Germline V gives CDR1 SGHRS, CDR2 YFSETQ. The CDR3 loop spans 14 amino acids. With 7 bases removed from V and 4 bases from J, the gap between germline ends came to 15 bases. The CDR3 is CASGTSASYNEQFF. In DNA, the CDR3 is TGCGCCAGCGGGACATCGGCGTCATACAATGAGCAGTTCTTC. Full variable domain (remainder filled in from reference TRBV5-1 and TRBJ2-1): KAGVTQTPRYLIKTRGQQVTLSCSPISGHRSVSWYQQTPGQGLQFLFEYFSETQRNKGNFPGRFSGRQFSNSRSEMNVSTLELGDSALYLCASGTSASYNEQFFGPGTRLTVL.

The table lists this clone with many counts. This chain links TRBV7-3 with TRBJ1-2, with D hard to call. Trimming pared 6 bases from V and 8 bases from J, leaving 16 bases between. This CDR3 is built from 13 residues. Germline V gene sequence: CDR1 SGHTA, CDR2 FQGTGA. The CDR3 protein is CASSPSNARGYTF. The CDR3 region has the DNA TGTGCCAGCAGTCCGTCCAACGCGAGAGGCTACACCTTC.

The rearrangement joins TRBV5-1 to TRBJ1-1; 7 bases fit TRBD1. The CDR3 is 15 residues long. CDR1 is SGHRS, CDR2 YFSETQ, per germline. After removal of 4 bases from V and 0 bases from J, the junction contained 6 bases not matched to a gene. CDR3 sequence (DNA): TGCGCCAGCAGCCATAGACAGGGACTGAACACTGAAGCTTTCTTT. Amino acid sequence: CASSHRQGLNTEAFF.

This chain connects TRBV18 to TRBJ2-1; possible D gene TRBD1, 6 bases. The CDR3 spans 15 residues. From germline, CDR1 is KGHSH and CDR2 LQKENI. Trimming stripped 3 bases from V and 6 bases from J, with 15 bases between. The CDR3 loop reads CASSPTGRGSNEQFF. CDR3 coding DNA: TGTGCCAGCTCACCGACAGGCCGCGGGTCCAATGAGCAGTTCTTC. Drawing the rest from reference TRBV18 and TRBJ2-1, the complete variable domain is NAGVMQNPRHLVRRRGQEARLRCSPMKGHSHVYWYRQLPEEGLKFMVYLQKENIIDESGMPKERFSAEFPKEGPSILRIQQVVRGDSAAYFCASSPTGRGSNEQFFGPGTRLTVL.

A single count supports this clone. CDR3 DNA: TGTGCCAGCACCGCAGGGCATTCTAATGAAAAACTGTTTTTT. The encoded protein is CASTAGHSNEKLFF. The rearrangement links TRBV28 to TRBJ1-4; weak D call: TRBD1 (5 bases). CDR3 size: 14 residues. CDR1 MDHEN and CDR2 SYDVKM come from the germline V gene. V was trimmed by 7 bases and J by 3 bases, leaving 12 bases between them.

This clone was counted between two and nine times. The rearrangement joins TRBV19 to TRBJ2-1; 13 bases line up with TRBD2. Germline CDR1 is LNHDA and CDR2 is SQIVND (reference sequence). This CDR3 is built from 16 residues. The trim removed 4 bases at V and 2 bases at J, leaving 2 bases unmatched. The CDR3 reads CASSKTSGRPYNEQFF. CDR3 bases: TGTGCCAGTAGTAAGACTAGCGGGAGGCCCTACAATGAGCAGTTCTTC.

The rearrangement uses TRBV6-4 and TRBJ2-5, with D tentatively TRBD2 (6 bases). The CDR3 has 15 amino acids. In germline, CDR1 is MRHNA, CDR2 SNTAGT. V shed 0 bases and J shed 3 bases, with 11 bases lying between them. Written as DNA, the CDR3 is TGTGCCAGCAGTGACTCGATAAGGAGGGAAGAGACCCAGTACTTC. Its translation is CASSDSIRREETQYF.

This clone was counted at least ten times. This chain connects TRBV4-1 to TRBJ1-2; D remains unclear. V lost 4 bases to trimming and J lost 0 bases, with 15 bases between them. The germline V gene has CDR1 MGHRA and CDR2 YSYEKL. The CDR3 is 16 amino acids. CDR3 protein: CASSPFKGGANYGYTF. The CDR3 DNA is TGCGCCAGCAGCCCTTTCAAGGGAGGAGCTAACTATGGCTACACCTTC.

This rearrangement joins TRBV19 to TRBJ2-2; 11 bases map to TRBD2. Germline V gives CDR1 LNHDA, CDR2 SQIVND (reference sequence). The CDR3 consists of 14 residues. Trimming at V came to 4 bases and at J to 6 bases, leaving 1 base not matched to a gene. CDR3 region: CASSRLAGPGELFF. The CDR3 DNA is TGTGCCAGTAGTAGACTAGCGGGACCCGGGGAGCTGTTTTTT.

This chain connects TRBV5-5 to TRBJ2-5; D is undetermined. The ends were cut back, 2 bases at V and 4 bases at J, with 9 bases in the middle. Germline CDR1 is SGHKS and CDR2 is YYEKEE (reference sequence). This CDR3 is 13 amino acids long. CDR3 residues: CASSLHTTETQYF. The CDR3, as DNA: TGTGCCAGCAGCTTACACACGACAGAGACCCAGTACTTC.